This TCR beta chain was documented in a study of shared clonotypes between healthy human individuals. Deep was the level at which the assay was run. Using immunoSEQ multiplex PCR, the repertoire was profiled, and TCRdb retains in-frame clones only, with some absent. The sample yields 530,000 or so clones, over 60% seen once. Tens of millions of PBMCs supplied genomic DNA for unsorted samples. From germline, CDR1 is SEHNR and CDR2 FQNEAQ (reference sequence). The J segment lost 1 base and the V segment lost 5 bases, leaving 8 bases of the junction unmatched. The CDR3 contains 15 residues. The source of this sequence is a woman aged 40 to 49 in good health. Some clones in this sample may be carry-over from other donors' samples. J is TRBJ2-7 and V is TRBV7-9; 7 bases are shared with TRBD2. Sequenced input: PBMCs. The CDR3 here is CASSPWERDSYEQYF. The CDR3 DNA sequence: TGTGCCAGCAGCCCTTGGGAGCGGGATTCCTACGAGCAGTACTTC.